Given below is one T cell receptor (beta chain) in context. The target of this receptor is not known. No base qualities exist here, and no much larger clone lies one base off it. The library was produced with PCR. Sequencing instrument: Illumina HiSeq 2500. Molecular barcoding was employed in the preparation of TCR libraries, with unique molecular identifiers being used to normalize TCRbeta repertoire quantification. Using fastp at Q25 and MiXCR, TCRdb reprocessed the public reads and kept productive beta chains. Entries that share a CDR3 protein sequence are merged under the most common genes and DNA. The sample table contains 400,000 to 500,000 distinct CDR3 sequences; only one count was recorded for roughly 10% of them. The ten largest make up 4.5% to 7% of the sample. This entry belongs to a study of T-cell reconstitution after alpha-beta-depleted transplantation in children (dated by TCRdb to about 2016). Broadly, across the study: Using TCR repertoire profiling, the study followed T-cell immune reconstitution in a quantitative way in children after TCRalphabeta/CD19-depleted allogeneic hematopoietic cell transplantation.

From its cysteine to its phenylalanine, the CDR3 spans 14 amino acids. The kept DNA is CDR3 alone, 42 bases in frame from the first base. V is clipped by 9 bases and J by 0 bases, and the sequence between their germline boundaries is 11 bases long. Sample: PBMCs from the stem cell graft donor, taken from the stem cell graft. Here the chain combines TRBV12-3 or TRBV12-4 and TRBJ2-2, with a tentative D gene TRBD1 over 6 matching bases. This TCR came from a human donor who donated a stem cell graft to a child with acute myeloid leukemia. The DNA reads TGTGCCAGTCGACAGGTCGCGAACACCGGGGAGCTGTTTTTT. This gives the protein CASRQVANTGELFF.